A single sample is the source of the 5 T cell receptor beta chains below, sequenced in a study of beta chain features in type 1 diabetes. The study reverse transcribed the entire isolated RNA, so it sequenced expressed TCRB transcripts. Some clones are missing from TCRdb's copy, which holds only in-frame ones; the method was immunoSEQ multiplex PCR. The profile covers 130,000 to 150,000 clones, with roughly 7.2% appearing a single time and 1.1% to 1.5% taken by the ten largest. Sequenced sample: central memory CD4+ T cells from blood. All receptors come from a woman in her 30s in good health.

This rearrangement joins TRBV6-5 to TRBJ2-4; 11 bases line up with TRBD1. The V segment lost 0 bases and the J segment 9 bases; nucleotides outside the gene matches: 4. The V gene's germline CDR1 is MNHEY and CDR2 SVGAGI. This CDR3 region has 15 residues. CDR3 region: CASSYSRDRGSIQYF. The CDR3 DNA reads TGTGCCAGCAGTTACTCCCGGGACAGGGGGAGCATTCAGTACTTC.

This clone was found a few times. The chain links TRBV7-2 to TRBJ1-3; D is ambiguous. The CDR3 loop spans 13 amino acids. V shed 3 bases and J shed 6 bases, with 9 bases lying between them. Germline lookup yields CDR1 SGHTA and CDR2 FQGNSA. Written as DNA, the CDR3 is TGTGCCAGCAGCTTTGGGCAGGCAAACACCATATATTTT. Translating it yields CASSFGQANTIYF.

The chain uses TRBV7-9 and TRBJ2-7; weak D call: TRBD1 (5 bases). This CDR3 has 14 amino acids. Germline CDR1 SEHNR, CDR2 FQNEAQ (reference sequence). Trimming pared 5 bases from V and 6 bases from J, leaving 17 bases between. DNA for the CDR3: TGTGCCAGCAGCCCGATTATTAAAGGGGCCGAGCAGTACTTC. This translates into CASSPIIKGAEQYF.

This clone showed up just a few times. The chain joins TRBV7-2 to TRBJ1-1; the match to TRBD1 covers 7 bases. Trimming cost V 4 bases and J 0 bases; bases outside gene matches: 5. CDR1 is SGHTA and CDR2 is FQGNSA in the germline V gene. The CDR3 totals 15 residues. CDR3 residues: CASSSMTGMNTEAFF. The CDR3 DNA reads TGTGCCAGCAGCTCAATGACAGGGATGAACACTGAAGCTTTCTTT.

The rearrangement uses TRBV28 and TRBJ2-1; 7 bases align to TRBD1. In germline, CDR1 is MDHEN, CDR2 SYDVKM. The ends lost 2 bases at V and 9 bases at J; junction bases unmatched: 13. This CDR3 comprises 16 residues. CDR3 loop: CASSLVSVGQTIEQFF. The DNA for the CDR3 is TGTGCCAGCAGTTTAGTTTCGGTGGGACAGACAATTGAGCAGTTCTTC. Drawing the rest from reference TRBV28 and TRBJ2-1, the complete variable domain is DVKVTQSSRYLVKRTGEKVFLECVQDMDHENMFWYRQDPGLGLRLIYFSYDVKMKEKGDIPEGYSVSREKKERFSLILESASTNQTSMYLCASSLVSVGQTIEQFFGPGTRLTVL.